Listed here are 25 T cell receptor beta chains from one sample, sequenced in a study of a mutant IDH1 vaccine in newly diagnosed glioma. As for time point: week 35, safety follow-up. One vaccine dose held 300 ug of mutant IDH1 20-mer peptide and came with topical imiquimod. Here immunoSEQ multiplex PCR was the method, and the copy in TCRdb shows in-frame clones only, minus some. The sample carries around 29,000 clones, more than 75% recorded once. The antigens these receptors bind are not known. Sequenced here: PBMCs, sampled from a glioma patient whose treatment included an IDH1 peptide vaccine. Receptor source: a man aged 45-65 years with glioma.

The chain links TRBV5-1 to TRBJ1-1, with TRBD1 matching over 7 bases. CDR3 length: 14 residues. V trimming: 3 bases; J trimming: 3 bases; junction bases outside the gene matches: 5. The germline V gene encodes CDR1 SGHRS and CDR2 YFSETQ. The CDR3 DNA reads as TGCGCCAGCAGCTCCGGGGACAGACACACTGAAGCTTTCTTT. This codes for CASSSGDRHTEAFF.

This clone was recorded only once. The rearrangement uses TRBV5-1 and TRBJ2-7, with no clear D. V lost 0 bases and J lost 6, with 4 bases in between. CDR1 is SGHRS, CDR2 YFSETQ, per germline. The CDR3 spans 11 residues. The CDR3 region has the DNA TGCGCCAGCAGCTTGGGCGGCGAGCAGTACTTC. Translated, it gives CASSLGGEQYF.

The chain is built from TRBV27 and TRBJ2-5; 12 positions match TRBD2. Trimming removed 2 bases from V and 7 bases from J; junction bases left unmatched: 14. Germline V gene data show CDR1 as MNHEY and CDR2 as SMNVEV (reference sequence). This CDR3 has 18 amino acids. CDR3 protein: CASSLGGTSGYLVGTQYF. CDR3 nucleotides: TGTGCCAGCAGTTTAGGCGGGACTAGCGGGTACCTCGTCGGGACCCAGTACTTC.

The CDR3 here is CASSQEGRLAPQFF. The CDR3 bases are TGTGCCAGCAGCCAAGAGGGGAGACTAGCACCGCAGTTCTTC. The J gene is TRBJ2-1, the V gene TRBV14, with 7 bases aligning to TRBD2. The CDR3 contains 14 residues. The V gene end was trimmed by 0 bases and the J gene end by 12 bases; junction bases not matched to a gene: 8. CDR1 is SGHDN and CDR2 is FVKESK in the germline V gene.

V is TRBV2 and J is TRBJ1-4; 9 bases are a match to TRBD1. The CDR3 is 15 amino acids. Germline V gene data show CDR1 as SNHLY and CDR2 as FYNNEI. J gave up 8 bases and V 6 bases, and 10 bases lay outside the gene matches. The CDR3 here is CASSAQQGAQEKLFF. As DNA, the CDR3 is TGTGCCAGCAGCGCACAACAGGGGGCGCAAGAAAAACTGTTTTTT.

The chain recombines TRBV4-3 with TRBJ2-2, with 11 bases that match TRBD1. Looked up from germline, CDR1 is LGHNA and CDR2 is YSLEER. This CDR3 comprises 16 residues. V was clipped by 3 bases and J by 7 bases; unmatched bases: 7. The CDR3, as DNA: TGCGCCAGCAGCCAGTATACCGGGACAGGGGGCGGGGAGCTGTTTTTT. The encoded protein is CASSQYTGTGGGELFF.

J is TRBJ2-6 and V is TRBV7-9; D ambiguous. CDR1 is SEHNR, CDR2 FQNEAQ, per germline (reference sequence). Trimming took off 0 bases at V and 5 bases at J, with 8 bases between the two ends. The CDR3 sequence is 15 residues long. CDR3 sequence: CASSLAGLRANVLTF. DNA for the CDR3: TGTGCCAGCAGCTTAGCCGGCCTTAGGGCCAACGTCCTGACTTTC.

This chain joins TRBV7-9 and TRBJ2-7, with 7 positions matching TRBD1. In germline, CDR1 is SEHNR, CDR2 FQNEAQ (reference sequence). The CDR3 spans 15 residues. Unmatched junction bases numbered 9, after V lost 5 bases and J lost 2 bases. The CDR3 DNA reads as TGTGCCAGCAGCAGCCCCGGGACAGAGACCTACGAGCAGTACTTC. Amino acids: CASSSPGTETYEQYF. Filled out from reference TRBV7-9 and TRBJ2-7, the complete variable domain reads DTGVSQNPRHKITKRGQNVTFRCDPISEHNRLYWYRQTLGQGPEFLTYFQNEAQLEKSRLLSDRFSAERPKGSFSTLEIQRTEQGDSAMYLCASSSPGTETYEQYFGPGTRLTVT.

There are a few counts of this clone. The chain joins TRBV30 to TRBJ2-2; D gene ambiguous. The CDR3 extends over 11 amino acids. Germline V lookup: CDR1 GTSNPN, CDR2 SVGIG (reference sequence). Between the trimmed V and J ends, which lost 7 bases and 7 bases, there was a span of 10 bases. CDR3 sequence reads: CALSQHGELFF. CDR3 nucleotides: TGTGCCTTATCTCAGCACGGGGAGCTGTTTTTT.

J is TRBJ1-5 and V is TRBV7-9, with 8 nucleotides matching TRBD1. V dropped 5 bases and J dropped 7; count of bases not matched to a gene: 7. Per the germline V gene, CDR1 is SEHNR and CDR2 is FQNEAQ (reference sequence). The CDR3 contains 14 residues. The CDR3 sequence is CASSADRGGQPQHF. The DNA for the CDR3 is TGTGCCAGCAGCGCAGACAGGGGTGGGCAGCCCCAGCATTTT.

V usage is TRBV27 and J usage is TRBJ2-7, with D perhaps TRBD2 (5 bases). The germline V gene has CDR1 MNHEY and CDR2 SMNVEV (reference sequence). This CDR3 has 15 amino acids. The germline V and J ends were trimmed by 0 bases and 0 bases, with 9 bases remaining between them. Here the CDR3 DNA reads TGTGCCAGCAGTTTATCGGCCGGGATCTCCTACGAGCAGTACTTC. This codes for CASSLSAGISYEQYF.

Note on this clone: The same CDR3 can be traced to other DNA sequences in this sample. The chain has TRBV6-1 and TRBJ1-3; no firm D call. Looked up from germline, CDR1 is MNHNS and CDR2 is SASEGT. The CDR3 is 15 residues long. V was clipped by 1 base and J by 0 bases, with 7 bases between them. CDR3 in amino acids: CASSEGIYSGNTIYF. In DNA, the CDR3 is TGTGCCAGCAGTGAAGGTATCTACTCTGGAAACACCATATATTTT.

The chain links TRBV6-5 to TRBJ2-2; TRBD2 matches 7 bases. The germline gives CDR1 MNHEY, CDR2 SVGAGI. Germline trimming cut 5 bases from V and 6 bases from J; bases unmatched to any gene: 9. This CDR3 comprises 15 residues. The CDR3 DNA reads as TGTGCCAGCAGTGCCCCTCGAGGGAGGGCCGGGGAGCTGTTTTTT. Its protein is CASSAPRGRAGELFF.

The chain carries TRBV10-2 and TRBJ1-4; D is possibly TRBD1 (6 bases). The CDR3 contains 16 residues. V dropped 6 bases and J dropped 0 bases, with 14 bases sitting between them. The germline V gene has CDR1 WSHSY and CDR2 SAAADI. CDR3 sequence reads: CASSQTGIATNEKLFF. In nucleotides, the CDR3 is TGCGCCAGCAGCCAAACAGGGATCGCAACTAATGAAAAACTGTTTTTT.

The J gene is TRBJ2-4, the V gene TRBV11-3, with D unclear. Per germline, CDR1 SGHNT and CDR2 YENEEA. Trimming left V 1 base short and J 7 bases short, with 8 bases between. This CDR3 is 13 amino acids long. CDR3 sequence: CASSLGPGNIQYF. The CDR3 DNA reads TGTGCCAGCAGCTTAGGTCCGGGTAACATTCAGTACTTC.

The CDR3, as DNA: TGTGCCAGCAGCCCTGGACAGGAAGCTTTCTTT. It is translated as CASSPGQEAFF. The chain recombines TRBV9 with TRBJ1-1, with a tentative D call TRBD1 (6 bases). CDR1 is SGDLS and CDR2 is YYNGEE in the germline V gene. Trimming cost V 4 bases and J 8 bases, with 9 bases left between them. The CDR3 has 11 amino acids.

The chain couples TRBV18 to TRBJ1-3; D is uncertain. The CDR3 length is 12 residues. The V gene's germline CDR1 is KGHSH and CDR2 LQKENI. Trimming took 3 bases from V and 4 from J, leaving 4 bases between them. The DNA for the CDR3 is TGTGCCAGCTCACCGAACGGAAACACCATATATTTT. This gives the protein CASSPNGNTIYF.

The V call is TRBV7-9, the J call TRBJ1-1; unclear D gene. With 1 base removed from V and 3 bases from J, the gap between germline ends came to 6 bases. The CDR3 has 13 amino acids. Per the germline V gene, CDR1 is SEHNR and CDR2 is FQNEAQ (reference sequence). The CDR3 protein is CASSLGSYTEAFF. In nucleotides, the CDR3 is TGTGCCAGCAGCTTAGGCAGCTACACTGAAGCTTTCTTT.

The V and J genes are TRBV29-1 and TRBJ2-5; D uncertain. CDR3 length: 12 residues. The germline V gene encodes CDR1 SQVTM and CDR2 ANQGSEA. Written as DNA, the CDR3 is TGCGCCGTCGCGGACGGATCAGAGACCCAGTACTTC. It translates to CAVADGSETQYF.

The V call is TRBV7-2, the J call TRBJ2-3; D gene unclear. The CDR3 spans 13 residues. From germline, CDR1 is SGHTA and CDR2 FQGNSA. Trimming cost V 2 bases and J 4 bases, with 7 bases left between them. In DNA, the CDR3 is TGTGCCAGCAGCTTAATAGGGCCAGATACGCAGTATTTT. Its translation: CASSLIGPDTQYF.

This rearrangement joins TRBV7-8 to TRBJ2-3; D not certain. The CDR3 is 12 residues long. Deletions cut 7 bases from V and 7 bases from J, with 12 bases between. CDR1 is SGHVS and CDR2 is FQNEAQ in the germline V gene. The CDR3 DNA reads TGTGCCAGCACCGAAGTGGGTAATACGCAGTATTTT. Translating it yields CASTEVGNTQYF. Full variable domain (remainder filled in from reference TRBV7-8 and TRBJ2-3): GAGVSQSPRYKVAKRGQDVALRCDPISGHVSLFWYQQALGQGPEFLTYFQNEAQLDKSGLPSDRFFAERPEGSVSTLKIQRTQQEDSAVYLCASTEVGNTQYFGPGTRLTVL.

This CDR3 reads CASSIGGGYGYEQYF. CDR3 coding DNA: TGTGCCAGTAGTATAGGTGGGGGATATGGCTACGAGCAGTACTTC. The chain uses TRBV19 and TRBJ2-7; D possibly matches TRBD1 or TRBD2 (5 bases each). The CDR3 spans 15 residues. The V end lost 1 base, the J end lost 3 bases, and 13 bases lay between the germline ends. CDR1 is LNHDA, CDR2 SQIVND, per germline (reference sequence).

The rearrangement links TRBV2 to TRBJ2-2; the match to TRBD1 covers 7 bases. The CDR3 is 17 residues long. With 5 bases clipped from V and 1 base from J, the junction kept 10 bases outside the gene matches. Germline CDR1 is SNHLY and CDR2 is FYNNEI. The CDR3 DNA sequence: TGTGCCAGCAGTCAGCGACAGGGACGTTTGAACACCGGGGAGCTGTTTTTT. It translates to CASSQRQGRLNTGELFF.

This clone was seen only a few times. The chain is built from TRBV4-1 and TRBJ1-3, with 7 bases aligning to TRBD1. Losses at the gene ends were 2 bases for V and 4 bases for J; bases not matched to a gene: 11. The CDR3 is made up of 17 amino acids. Germline values: CDR1 MGHRA, CDR2 YSYEKL. This CDR3 is CASSQSPEGATGNTIYF. In nucleotides, the CDR3 is TGCGCCAGCAGCCAAAGTCCGGAGGGGGCGACCGGAAACACCATATATTTT.

This clone was seen only once. The genes are TRBV6-1 and TRBJ1-2; no reliable D call. The CDR3 is made up of 12 amino acids. Germline CDR1 and CDR2: MNHNS and SASEGT. The germline V and J ends were trimmed by 7 bases and 6 bases, with 12 bases remaining between them. DNA of the CDR3: TGTGCCAGCACCCTACAGCGGGATGGCTACACCTTC. It codes for CASTLQRDGYTF.